Listed below are T cell receptor beta chains from one sample, sequenced in a study of T cells in Graves' hyperthyroidism and ophthalmopathy. One entry per CDR3 protein results from TCRdb running MiXCR on the multiplex PCR reads. The table records about 210,000 distinct CDR3 sequences, 15% to 20% of them present only once. The sequenced sample consisted of blood. The origin of the receptors is a man aged 45-60 years with Graves' hyperthyroidism. CDR3s include the opening cysteine and the closing phenylalanine or tryptophan. The D gene is left open where the match is weak. Only some rows state a clone size, as once, few, many or a class for expanded clones.

D gene,V gene,clone size,J gene,CDR3 protein,CDR3 DNA
NA,TRBV19,NA,TRBJ2-6,CASSIAGAMGANVLTF,TGTGCCAGTAGTATAGCAGGGGCGATGGGGGCCAACGTCCTGACTTTC
NA,TRBV28,NA,TRBJ2-7,CASSLIMESEQYF,TGTGCCAGCAGTTTGATAATGGAATCCGAGCAGTACTTC
TRBD1,TRBV11-2,NA,TRBJ2-7,CASSPHGDSSYEQYF,TGTGCCAGCAGCCCCCATGGGGACAGTTCCTACGAGCAGTACTTC
NA,TRBV12-3/TRBV12-4,NA,TRBJ2-7,CAGSRHYEQYF,TGTGCCGGCAGTCGTCACTACGAGCAGTACTTC
NA,TRBV4-1,NA,TRBJ1-6,CASSQVPILGPLHF,TGCGCCAGCAGCCAAGTGCCGATCCTTGGACCCCTCCACTTT
NA,TRBV2,many,TRBJ1-2,CASSENREAGYTF,TGTGCCAGCAGTGAAAACAGGGAGGCAGGCTACACCTTC
NA,TRBV2,once,TRBJ2-2,CASTYGNTGELFF,TGTGCCAGCACCTATGGGAACACCGGGGAGCTGTTTTTT
NA,TRBV18,many,TRBJ2-1,CASSVYNEQFF,TGTGCCAGCTCCGTCTACAATGAGCAGTTCTTC
TRBD1,TRBV10-3,many,TRBJ2-5,CAISDPGQPEETQYF,TGTGCCATCAGTGACCCGGGACAGCCTGAAGAGACCCAGTACTTC
TRBD1,TRBV30,many,TRBJ1-4,CAWGTGAEKLFF,TGTGCCTGGGGGACAGGGGCTGAAAAACTGTTTTTT
NA,TRBV7-9,many,TRBJ2-7,CASSLDVWYEQYF,TGTGCCAGCAGCTTAGACGTCTGGTACGAGCAGTACTTC
TRBD2,TRBV20-1,many,TRBJ2-2,CSAGTSVTNTGELFF,TGCAGTGCTGGCACTAGCGTCACGAACACCGGGGAGCTGTTTTTT
TRBD1,TRBV7-2,many,TRBJ2-3,CASSEQGTDTQYF,TGTGCCAGCAGCGAACAGGGGACAGATACGCAGTATTTT
TRBD2,TRBV12-3/TRBV12-4,NA,TRBJ2-1,CASEGGRNEQFF,TGTGCCAGCGAGGGAGGGAGAAATGAGCAGTTCTTC
TRBD1,TRBV18,many,TRBJ1-1,CASSPGQSNRGGTAFF,TGTGCCAGCTCACCGGGACAGAGCAACCGGGGGGGGACGGCTTTCTTT
TRBD2,TRBV5-1,many,TRBJ2-1,CASSLVASGSKQFF,TGCGCCAGCAGCTTGGTGGCTAGCGGGAGCAAGCAGTTCTTC
NA,TRBV12-3/TRBV12-4,many,TRBJ1-1,CASTNRGSPEAFF,TGTGCCAGCACCAACCGAGGGTCCCCTGAAGCTTTCTTT
TRBD2,TRBV28,many,TRBJ2-3,CASSSPGLVTDTQYF,TGTGCCAGCAGTTCTCCGGGACTAGTTACAGATACGCAGTATTTT
NA,TRBV4-3,few,TRBJ1-2,CASSQAGANYGYTF,TGCGCCAGCAGCCAAGCGGGGGCCAACTATGGCTACACCTTC
TRBD2,TRBV5-1,many,TRBJ2-1,CASSRQAGTNNEQFF,TGCGCCAGCAGCAGGCAGGCTGGGACTAACAATGAGCAGTTCTTC
NA,TRBV7-9,NA,TRBJ1-2,CASSFLDYGYTF,TGTGCCAGCAGCTTTTTGGACTATGGCTACACCTTC
TRBD2,TRBV28,many,TRBJ2-7,CASSSGLAGVEEQYF,TGTGCCAGCAGTTCCGGACTAGCGGGAGTAGAGGAGCAGTACTTC
NA,TRBV24-1,many,TRBJ2-1,CATSDSAGIRYNEQFF,TGTGCCACCAGTGACTCTGCGGGAATCCGATACAATGAGCAGTTCTTC
NA,TRBV6-5,NA,TRBJ2-7,CASSYGPEIQQYF,TGTGCCAGCAGTTACGGACCCGAGATTCAGCAGTACTTC
NA,TRBV6-5,many,TRBJ2-2,CASSYAGASTGELFF,TGTGCCAGCAGTTACGCGGGGGCGAGCACCGGGGAGCTGTTTTTT
NA,TRBV28,few,TRBJ2-7,CASFSSGNYEQYF,TGTGCCAGCTTTTCCAGCGGTAACTACGAGCAGTACTTC
NA,TRBV19,few,TRBJ2-7,CASSTSEEDYEQYF,TGTGCCAGTAGTACTTCTGAAGAGGATTACGAGCAGTACTTC
NA,TRBV20-1,many,TRBJ1-1,CSASPDMNTEAFF,TGCAGTGCTAGCCCCGACATGAACACTGAAGCTTTCTTT
NA,TRBV12-5,many,TRBJ2-3,CASGFVPLPEDTQYF,TGTGCTAGTGGTTTTGTTCCGCTACCCGAGGATACGCAGTATTTT
TRBD2,TRBV18,many,TRBJ2-1,CASSPGTRGENEQFF,TGTGCCAGCTCGCCAGGGACGCGGGGGGAGAATGAGCAGTTCTTC
NA,TRBV18,many,TRBJ2-1,CASSPTQSSYNEQFF,TGTGCCAGCTCACCGACACAGAGCTCCTACAATGAGCAGTTCTTC
TRBD2,TRBV11-2,many,TRBJ2-1,CASSSRYTGTSDSYNEQFF,TGTGCCAGCAGCTCACGCTACACCGGGACTAGCGATTCCTACAATGAGCAGTTCTTC
NA,TRBV15,many,TRBJ1-1,CATSRDLGALQGEAFF,TGTGCCACCAGCAGAGATCTGGGAGCCCTACAGGGTGAAGCTTTCTTT
TRBD2,TRBV20-1,many,TRBJ2-1,CSASRGRGEQFF,TGCAGTGCTAGTCGGGGGAGGGGCGAGCAGTTCTTC
NA,TRBV4-2,few,TRBJ1-5,CASSQAYSNQPQHF,TGTGCCAGCAGCCAAGCCTATAGCAATCAGCCCCAGCATTTT
TRBD1,TRBV20-1,few,TRBJ2-7,CSATDRAPYEQYF,TGCAGTGCCACCGACAGGGCTCCCTACGAGCAGTACTTC
NA,TRBV28,many,TRBJ2-2,CASTSYIYTGELFF,TGTGCCAGCACCAGCTATATTTATACCGGGGAGCTGTTTTTT
NA,TRBV7-9,few,TRBJ2-1,CASSLAVRDEQLF,TGTGCCAGCAGCTTAGCGGTTCGGGATGAGCAGCTCTTC
NA,TRBV9,many,TRBJ2-3,CASSDPQVKPSTDTQYF,TGTGCCAGCAGCGACCCTCAAGTCAAACCTTCCACAGATACGCAGTATTTT
NA,TRBV3-1,NA,TRBJ2-7,CASSQLTSNGWEQYF,TGTGCCAGCAGCCAACTAACCTCGAATGGGTGGGAGCAGTACTTC
NA,TRBV20-1,NA,TRBJ2-3,CSALGHGTDTQYF,TGCAGTGCCCTCGGACACGGCACAGATACGCAGTATTTT
NA,TRBV3-1,many,TRBJ1-1,CASSQEGVNTEAFF,TGTGCCAGCAGCCAAGAAGGTGTGAACACTGAAGCTTTCTTT
NA,TRBV27,many,TRBJ2-2,CASSLRGDGNTGELFF,TGTGCCAGCAGTTTGAGGGGGGACGGGAACACCGGGGAGCTGTTTTTT
TRBD1,TRBV7-9,many,TRBJ1-4,CASSPRGTGGQKLFF,TGTGCCAGCAGCCCCCGCGGGACAGGCGGACAAAAACTGTTTTTT
NA,TRBV5-5,few,TRBJ1-2,CASSLEPGPWGYTF,TGTGCCAGCAGCTTGGAACCAGGACCGTGGGGCTACACCTTC
NA,TRBV5-1,few,TRBJ1-1,CASSTVLGALEAFF,TGCGCCAGCAGCACCGTGCTGGGGGCTCTTGAAGCTTTCTTT
NA,TRBV5-1,NA,TRBJ1-1,CASSPPEEVIKKRGTEVFF,TGCGCCAGCAGCCCTCCTGAGGAGGTCATCAAAAAGAGGGGGACTGAAGTTTTCTTT
TRBD2,TRBV27,many,TRBJ2-5,CASSFLGTRTETQYF,TGTGCCAGCAGTTTCCTAGGGACTAGGACTGAGACCCAGTACTTC
NA,TRBV5-1,NA,TRBJ2-2,CASSLWGMNTGELFF,TGCGCCAGCAGCTTGTGGGGGATGAACACCGGGGAGCTGTTTTTT
TRBD1,TRBV30,few,TRBJ1-6,CAWTWTGGDSYNSPLHF,TGTGCCTGGACCTGGACAGGGGGCGATTCCTATAATTCACCCCTCCACTTT
NA,TRBV7-2,many,TRBJ1-1,CASSWEGQNTEAFF,TGTGCCAGCAGCTGGGAGGGGCAGAACACTGAAGCTTTCTTT
NA,TRBV29-1,many,TRBJ2-5,CSVEERGQETQYF,TGCAGCGTTGAAGAGAGGGGGCAAGAGACCCAGTACTTC
NA,TRBV30,many,TRBJ1-1,CAWSVGTIAFF,TGTGCCTGGAGTGTCGGGACTATCGCTTTCTTT
NA,TRBV11-2,few,TRBJ2-3,CASSLLPRRTSLSTDTQYF,TGTGCCAGCAGCCTTTTGCCACGTCGGACTTCTCTGAGCACAGATACGCAGTATTTT
NA,TRBV7-2,many,TRBJ2-5,CASSPTVQGTQYF,TGTGCCAGCAGCCCGACTGTCCAAGGGACCCAGTACTTC
NA,TRBV28,many,TRBJ2-5,CASTGQQETQYF,TGTGCCAGCACCGGACAGCAAGAGACCCAGTACTTC
NA,TRBV18,NA,TRBJ2-1,CASSPLVRDVSYNEQFF,TGTGCCAGCTCACCACTAGTTCGGGACGTCTCCTACAATGAGCAGTTCTTC
TRBD2,TRBV2,few,TRBJ2-2,CASSTSQREEDTGELFF,TGTGCCAGCAGTACTTCTCAGCGGGAGGAGGACACCGGGGAGCTGTTTTTT